This T cell receptor (beta chain) was captured in a study of a mutant IDH1 vaccine in newly diagnosed glioma. Study-wide background: First vaccine doses came 4-6 weeks after radiotherapy alone, or with temozolomide cycles. Treated patients, averaging around 40 years, were roughly 62% male and about 38% female. Study-wide results and limits: Among patients, around 95% showed immune responses induced by the vaccine.

A note on this clone: Its matching antigen is unknown.

Trimming stripped 5 bases from V and 8 bases from J, with 17 bases between. CDR1 and CDR2 (germline): SGHRS, YFSETQ. The CDR3 totals 15 residues. Sequenced by immunoSEQ multiplex PCR; TCRdb stores in-frame clones only, minus some. The sample lists 30,000 to 40,000 clones, about four fifths occurring once. This sample's time point: week 35, safety follow-up. The content of each vaccine dose was 300 ug of mutant IDH1 20-mer peptide, and topical imiquimod accompanied it. New WHO grade 3 or 4 astrocytomas that were IDH1-mutant and ATRX-lost occurred in the donors. The sequence was obtained from a man in his forties with glioma. Some clones in this sample may be carry-over from other donors' samples. This chain uses TRBV5-1 with TRBJ1-6; no clear D gene. Sample: PBMCs, taken from a glioma patient whose treatment included an IDH1 peptide vaccine. The CDR3 reads CASSKEWTVDSPLHF. The CDR3 nucleotides are TGCGCCAGCAGTAAAGAGTGGACGGTCGATTCACCCCTCCACTTT.